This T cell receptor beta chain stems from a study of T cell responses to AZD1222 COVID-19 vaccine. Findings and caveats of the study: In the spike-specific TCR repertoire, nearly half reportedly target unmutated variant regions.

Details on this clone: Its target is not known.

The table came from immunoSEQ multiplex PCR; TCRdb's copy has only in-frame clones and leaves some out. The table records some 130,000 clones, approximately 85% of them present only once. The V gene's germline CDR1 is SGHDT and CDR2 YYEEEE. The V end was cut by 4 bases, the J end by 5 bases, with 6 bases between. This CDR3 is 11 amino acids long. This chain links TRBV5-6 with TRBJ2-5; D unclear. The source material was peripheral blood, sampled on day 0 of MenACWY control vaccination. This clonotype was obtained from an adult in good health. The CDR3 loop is CASSRRETQYF. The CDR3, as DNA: TGTGCCAGCAGCCGCCGTGAGACCCAGTACTTC.